This TCR beta chain originates from a study of HIV-infected patients and healthy controls. After removal of 1 base from V and 3 bases from J, the junction contained 3 bases not matched to a gene. CDR3 length: 17 amino acids. Germline V gene data show CDR1 as SGHAT and CDR2 as FQNNGV. This clonotype turned up a few times. TCRdb used MiXCR to reprocess the 5' RACE reads, holding one entry per CDR3 protein. Seen here are under 70,000 distinct CDR3 sequences, 15% to 20% observed once, and the top ten hold 1.4% to 1.5%. The source is a human donor in good health. Sequenced material: CD4+ T cells from blood. The chain is built from TRBV11-2 and TRBJ2-2; 12 bases are a match to TRBD2. The CDR3, as DNA: TGTGCCAGCAGCTTAGTGGGGACTAGCGGGTACACCGGGGAGCTGTTTTTT. It encodes CASSLVGTSGYTGELFF.